These 24 T cell receptor beta chains originate from one sample sequenced in a study of CD8 T cells in Susac syndrome. The authors reverse transcribed roughly 0.5 to 1 ug RNA with random hexamers. TCRdb itself ran the immunoSEQ multiplex PCR reads through MiXCR, one entry per CDR3 protein. The data contain 120,000 or so distinct CDR3 sequences, roughly 94% of them seen just once; the ten biggest clones take up over 0.1%. The sequenced material came from CD4+ T cells from PBMCs. The receptor source for this set is a human donor with multiple sclerosis.

This clonotype appeared once. This chain uses TRBV20-1 with TRBJ1-6, with a weak D call TRBD1 (5 bases). Germline CDR1 DFQATT, CDR2 SNEGSKA (reference sequence). Trimming left V 2 bases short and J 1 base short, with 9 bases between. CDR3 length: 15 residues. This chain's CDR3 is CSARPGTSYNSPLHF. The DNA of the CDR3 is TGCAGTGCTAGACCAGGGACTTCCTATAATTCACCCCTCCACTTT.

This sequence joins TRBV5-1 and TRBJ1-2, with 10 bases lining up with TRBD1. The ends lost 5 bases at V and 2 bases at J; junction bases unmatched: 6. CDR1 SGHRS and CDR2 YFSETQ come from the germline V gene. The CDR3 runs 15 residues. The CDR3 nucleotides read TGCGCCAGCAGAAGTCCGGGACAGGGGAACTATGGCTACACCTTC. It yields the protein CASRSPGQGNYGYTF.

This chain joins TRBV5-6 and TRBJ1-1; D uncertain. Trimming shortened V by 1 base and J by 11 bases, and 12 bases separated the two germline ends. CDR1 and CDR2 from the germline V gene are SGHDT and YYEEEE. There are 12 residues in the CDR3. CDR3 DNA sequence: TGTGCCAGCAGCTTGAAGGGCCGGAGGGCTTTCTTT. Amino acids: CASSLKGRRAFF.

V usage is TRBV20-1 and J usage is TRBJ2-2, with D hard to call. Germline V gene sequence: CDR1 DFQATT, CDR2 SNEGSKA (reference sequence). Trimming took 0 bases from V and 0 from J, leaving 14 bases between them. The CDR3 spans 17 residues. CDR3 coding DNA: TGCAGTGCTAGAGAACCAGCCCAGCTCGCGAACACCGGGGAGCTGTTTTTT. Its translation is CSAREPAQLANTGELFF.

The chain couples TRBV2 to TRBJ2-7, with D possibly TRBD2 on 5 matching bases. In germline, CDR1 is SNHLY, CDR2 FYNNEI. The CDR3 totals 17 residues. With 4 bases removed from V and 3 bases from J, the gap between germline ends came to 22 bases. The CDR3 region has the DNA TGTGCCAGCAGTGCCCCCCGGGGTTTACCAAGGGACTACGAGCAGTACTTC. Protein sequence: CASSAPRGLPRDYEQYF.

This clonotype was observed a few times. The chain carries TRBV30 and TRBJ2-7; 8 nucleotides line up with TRBD1. V shed 7 bases and J 5 bases; nucleotides not matched to a gene: 4. The length of the CDR3 is 11 residues. The germline V gene has CDR1 GTSNPN and CDR2 SVGIG (reference sequence). CDR3 protein: CASGQGDEQYF. Here the CDR3 DNA reads TGTGCCTCCGGACAGGGCGACGAGCAGTACTTC.

The chain joins TRBV5-4 to TRBJ2-7; weak D call: TRBD1 (6 bases). The CDR3 runs 13 residues. Germline V gene lookup returns CDR1 SGHNT and CDR2 YYREEE (reference sequence). V was trimmed by 4 bases and J by 5 bases, leaving 13 bases between them. CDR3 nucleotides: TGTGCCAGCAGCCCTCGTCAGGGGCACGAGCAGTACTTC. It encodes CASSPRQGHEQYF.

The chain links TRBV3-1 to TRBJ1-1; D is unclear. Germline values: CDR1 LGHDT, CDR2 YNNKEL (reference sequence). Deletions cut 1 base from V and 7 bases from J, with 7 bases between. The CDR3 spans 12 residues. The CDR3, as DNA: TGTGCCAGCAGCCAAGTGAGTTATGAAGCTTTCTTT. As protein: CASSQVSYEAFF.

This clonotype has a single count. This chain connects TRBV6-2 or TRBV6-3 to TRBJ1-1; no firm D call. CDR1 is MNHEY, CDR2 SVGEGT, per germline. This CDR3 has 15 residues. V gave up 4 bases and J gave up 2 bases, with 14 bases separating them. The CDR3 DNA sequence: TGTGCCAGCAGTTCCATAGGACTGCCCAACACTGAAGCTTTCTTT. Translation gives CASSSIGLPNTEAFF.

This clonotype was detected only once. V usage is TRBV7-9 and J usage is TRBJ1-2; D is ambiguous. Germline V gene sequence: CDR1 SEHNR, CDR2 FQNEAQ (reference sequence). The CDR3 contains 14 residues. With 10 bases removed from V and 0 bases from J, the gap between germline ends came to 15 bases. The CDR3 is CATHPGTTNYGYTF. CDR3 nucleotide sequence: TGTGCCACCCACCCGGGCACGACTAACTATGGCTACACCTTC.

The table lists this clonotype with a count of one. The chain uses TRBV4-1 and TRBJ1-1; TRBD1 matches at 7 bases. From germline, CDR1 is MGHRA and CDR2 YSYEKL. This CDR3 has 17 residues. The V segment lost 0 bases and the J segment 1 base; nucleotides outside the gene matches: 8. The DNA of the CDR3 is TGCGCCAGCAGCCAAGATACAAAGACAGGGCAGAACACTGAAGCTTTCTTT. Translation: CASSQDTKTGQNTEAFF.

The chain has TRBV5-1 and TRBJ2-7; D is unresolved. Per germline, CDR1 SGHRS and CDR2 YFSETQ. Trimming shortened V by 4 bases and J by 0 bases, and 11 bases separated the two germline ends. The CDR3 is 14 amino acids. The CDR3 loop is CASSQLDGSYEQYF. In DNA form, the CDR3 reads TGCGCCAGCAGCCAATTGGACGGCTCCTACGAGCAGTACTTC.

The rearrangement uses TRBV30 and TRBJ2-6; D uncertain. The CDR3 is 14 residues long. CDR1 is GTSNPN and CDR2 is SVGIG in the germline V gene (reference sequence). V was shortened by 7 bases and J by 1 base, with 11 bases between the two germline ends. Here the CDR3 DNA reads TGTGCCTTGGATATCAGATCTGGGGCCAACGTCCTGACTTTC. Translation gives CALDIRSGANVLTF.

This rearrangement joins TRBV5-1 to TRBJ2-5; 7 nucleotides align to TRBD1. The CDR3 is 14 amino acids. Germline V gene lookup returns CDR1 SGHRS and CDR2 YFSETQ. V dropped 0 bases and J dropped 5; count of bases not matched to a gene: 4. This CDR3 is CASSLEGGRETQYF. Here the CDR3 DNA reads TGCGCCAGCAGCTTGGAAGGGGGCCGGGAGACCCAGTACTTC.

The chain combines TRBV7-9 with TRBJ1-1; tentatively, D is TRBD1 (6 bases). Trimming took off 10 bases at V and 0 bases at J, with 18 bases between the two ends. Germline loops: CDR1 SEHNR, CDR2 FQNEAQ (reference sequence). The CDR3 runs to 15 residues. Here the CDR3 reads CATAPGHLMNTEAFF. In DNA form, the CDR3 reads TGTGCCACCGCCCCGGGACACCTAATGAACACTGAAGCTTTCTTT.

J is TRBJ2-3 and V is TRBV6-6; a possible D gene is TRBD2 (5 bases). Per the germline V gene, CDR1 is MNHNY and CDR2 is SVGAGI (reference sequence). V lost 6 bases to trimming and J lost 5 bases, with 18 bases between them. There are 15 residues in the CDR3. The chain's CDR3 is CASREELILVDTQYF. CDR3 in DNA: TGTGCCAGCAGGGAGGAACTAATTTTGGTAGATACGCAGTATTTT.

The chain uses TRBV20-1 and TRBJ2-1, with 12 bases fitting TRBD2. The CDR3 sequence is 13 residues long. The ends lost 5 bases at V and 9 bases at J; junction bases unmatched: 5. CDR1 is DFQATT, CDR2 SNEGSKA, per germline (reference sequence). In nucleotides, the CDR3 is TGCAGTGCTCAGCCTAGCGGGGGGGCTGAGCAGTTCTTC. Residues: CSAQPSGGAEQFF.

The J gene is TRBJ2-1, the V gene TRBV29-1, with 10 bases fitting TRBD2. V lost 4 bases to trimming and J lost 3 bases; unmatched junction nucleotides: 0. Germline lookup yields CDR1 SQVTM and CDR2 ANQGSEA. The CDR3 loop spans 13 amino acids. The CDR3 sequence is CSVGLAGYNEQFF. CDR3 nucleotides: TGCAGCGTTGGACTAGCGGGCTACAATGAGCAGTTCTTC.

The V gene is TRBV4-3, the J gene TRBJ1-5; 10 bases map to TRBD1. Germline CDR1 LGHNA, CDR2 YSLEER. V shed 5 bases and J 7 bases; nucleotides not matched to a gene: 11. The CDR3 runs 16 residues. CDR3 nucleotides: TGCGCCAGCAGCAGGGGGACAGGGGAGCTGGGACAGCCCCAGCATTTT. Protein: CASSRGTGELGQPQHF.

This chain connects TRBV6-1 to TRBJ2-4, with TRBD2 matching over 9 bases. The CDR3 runs 16 residues. Germline-derived CDR1 and CDR2 are MNHNS and SASEGT. V shed 6 bases and J 5 bases; nucleotides not matched to a gene: 11. The CDR3 DNA reads TGTGCCAGCAGCTCCCCTCGGCGGGAGGGCCAAAACATTCAGTACTTC. Protein product: CASSSPRREGQNIQYF.

The chain links TRBV3-1 to TRBJ1-1; 7 nucleotides align to TRBD1. The ends lost 5 bases at V and 2 bases at J; junction bases unmatched: 5. CDR3 length equals 14 residues. Looked up from germline, CDR1 is LGHDT and CDR2 is YNNKEL (reference sequence). The CDR3 nucleotides read TGTGCCAGCAGCGGCCGGGACAGTAACACTGAAGCTTTCTTT. Translation gives CASSGRDSNTEAFF.

The rearrangement links TRBV7-2 to TRBJ1-1; TRBD1 aligns across 7 bases. The CDR3 has 13 residues. Germline CDR1 and CDR2: SGHTA and FQGNSA. The V gene end was trimmed by 1 base and the J gene end by 9 bases; junction bases not matched to a gene: 5. Here the CDR3 DNA reads TGTGCCAGCAGCTTAGGGGAGACAGGGAAAGCTTTCTTT. This gives the protein CASSLGETGKAFF.

The chain joins TRBV7-2 to TRBJ2-5, with TRBD2 matching over 9 bases. The CDR3 totals 16 residues. Germline trimming cut 1 base from V and 1 base from J; bases unmatched to any gene: 4. Germline V gene data show CDR1 as SGHTA and CDR2 as FQGNSA. The CDR3 DNA reads as TGTGCCAGCAGCTTAGTAGGCGGGGGGGCCCAAGAGACCCAGTACTTC. It is translated as CASSLVGGGAQETQYF.

The chain combines TRBV30 with TRBJ2-5; TRBD1 or TRBD2 may be the D gene (5 bases each). With 4 bases removed from V and 1 base from J, the gap between germline ends came to 10 bases. The CDR3 is 13 amino acids. The germline CDR1 and CDR2 sequences are GTSNPN and SVGIG (reference sequence). CDR3 in amino acids: CAWTSGAQETQYF. The CDR3 region has the DNA TGTGCCTGGACCTCCGGGGCCCAAGAGACCCAGTACTTC.